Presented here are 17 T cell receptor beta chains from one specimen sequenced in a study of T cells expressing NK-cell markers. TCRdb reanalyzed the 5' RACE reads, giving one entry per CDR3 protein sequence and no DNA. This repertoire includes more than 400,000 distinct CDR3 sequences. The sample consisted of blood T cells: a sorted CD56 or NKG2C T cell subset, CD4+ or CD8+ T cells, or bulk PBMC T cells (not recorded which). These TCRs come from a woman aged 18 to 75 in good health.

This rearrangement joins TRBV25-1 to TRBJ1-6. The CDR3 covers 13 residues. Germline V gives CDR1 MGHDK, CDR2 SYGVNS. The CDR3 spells CASRGSLNSPLHF. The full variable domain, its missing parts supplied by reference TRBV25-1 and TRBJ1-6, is EADIYQTPRYLVIGTGKKITLECSQTMGHDKMYWYQQDPGMELHLIHYSYGVNSTEKGDLSSESTVSRIRTEHFPLTLESARPSHTSQYLCASRGSLNSPLHFGNGTRLTVT.

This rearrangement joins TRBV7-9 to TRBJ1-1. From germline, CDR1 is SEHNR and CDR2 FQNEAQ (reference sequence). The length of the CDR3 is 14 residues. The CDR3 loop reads CASSLPDWLTEAFF.

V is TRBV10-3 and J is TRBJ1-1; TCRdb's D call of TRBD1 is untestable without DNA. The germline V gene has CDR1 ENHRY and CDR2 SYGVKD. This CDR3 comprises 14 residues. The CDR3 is CAIRDQTGWSAAFF.

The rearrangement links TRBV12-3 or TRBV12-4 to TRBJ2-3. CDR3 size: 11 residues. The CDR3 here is CASSLRDTQYF.

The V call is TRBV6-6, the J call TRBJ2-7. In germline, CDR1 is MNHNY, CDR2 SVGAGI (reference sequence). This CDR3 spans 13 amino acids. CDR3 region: CASSLSVSYEQYF.

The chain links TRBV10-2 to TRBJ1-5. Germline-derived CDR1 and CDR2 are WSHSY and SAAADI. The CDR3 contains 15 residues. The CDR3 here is CASSEGRGAYQPQHF.

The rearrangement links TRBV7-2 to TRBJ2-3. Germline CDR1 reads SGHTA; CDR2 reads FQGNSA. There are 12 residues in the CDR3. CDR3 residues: CASSFAKDTQYF.

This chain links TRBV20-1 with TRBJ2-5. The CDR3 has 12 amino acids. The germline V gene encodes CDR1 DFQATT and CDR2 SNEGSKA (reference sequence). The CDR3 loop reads CSARVDQETQYF.

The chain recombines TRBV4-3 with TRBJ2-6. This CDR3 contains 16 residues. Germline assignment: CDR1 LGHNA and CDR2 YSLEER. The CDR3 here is CASSQDPDSGANVLTF.

CDR3 loop: CASRTGTPYNEQFF. The chain joins TRBV12-3 or TRBV12-4 to TRBJ2-1. The CDR3 length is 14 residues.

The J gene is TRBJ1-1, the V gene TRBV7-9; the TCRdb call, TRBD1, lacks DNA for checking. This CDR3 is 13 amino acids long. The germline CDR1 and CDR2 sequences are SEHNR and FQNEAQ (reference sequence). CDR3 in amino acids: CASSLTGRTEAFF.

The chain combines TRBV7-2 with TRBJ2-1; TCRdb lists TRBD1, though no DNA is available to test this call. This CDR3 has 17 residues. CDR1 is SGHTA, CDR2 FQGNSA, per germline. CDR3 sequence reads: CASSLAGTRKGHNEQFF.

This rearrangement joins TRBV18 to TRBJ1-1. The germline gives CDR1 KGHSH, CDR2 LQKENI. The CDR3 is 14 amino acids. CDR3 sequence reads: CASSPTDSGTEAFF.

The CDR3 sequence: CASSLAGAQKNIQYF. The rearrangement joins TRBV5-5 to TRBJ2-4; without DNA, the TCRdb call of TRBD1 cannot be checked. This CDR3 spans 15 amino acids. Germline V gene sequence: CDR1 SGHKS, CDR2 YYEKEE (reference sequence).

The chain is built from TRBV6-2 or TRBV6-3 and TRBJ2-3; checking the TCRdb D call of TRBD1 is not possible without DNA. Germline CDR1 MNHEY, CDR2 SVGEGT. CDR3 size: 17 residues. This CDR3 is CASSRRTGGRLADTQYF.

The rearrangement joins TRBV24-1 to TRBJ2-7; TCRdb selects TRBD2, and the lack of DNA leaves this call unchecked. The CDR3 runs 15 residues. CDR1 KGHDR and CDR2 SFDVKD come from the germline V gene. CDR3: CATSDSTSGRYEQYF.

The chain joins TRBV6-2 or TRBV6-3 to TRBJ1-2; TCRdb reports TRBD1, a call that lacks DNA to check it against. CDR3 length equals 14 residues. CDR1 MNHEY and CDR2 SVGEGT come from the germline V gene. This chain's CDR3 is CASSYTRDNVVYTF.